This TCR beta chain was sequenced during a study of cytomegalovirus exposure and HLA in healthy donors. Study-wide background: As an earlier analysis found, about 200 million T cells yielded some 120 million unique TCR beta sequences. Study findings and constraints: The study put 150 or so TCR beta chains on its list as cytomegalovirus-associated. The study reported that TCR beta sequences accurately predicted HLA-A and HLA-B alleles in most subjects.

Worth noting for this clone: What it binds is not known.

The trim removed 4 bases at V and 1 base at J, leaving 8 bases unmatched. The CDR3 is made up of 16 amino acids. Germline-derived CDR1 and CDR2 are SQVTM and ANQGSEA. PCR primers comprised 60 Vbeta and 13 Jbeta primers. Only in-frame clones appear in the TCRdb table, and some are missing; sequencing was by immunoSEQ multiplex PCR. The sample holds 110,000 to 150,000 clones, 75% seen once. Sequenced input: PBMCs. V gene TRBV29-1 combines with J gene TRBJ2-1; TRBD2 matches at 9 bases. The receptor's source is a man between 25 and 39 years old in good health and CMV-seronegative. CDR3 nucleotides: TGCAGCGTTGTATGGGCGGGAGGGCCTTCCTACAATGAGCAGTTCTTC. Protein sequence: CSVVWAGGPSYNEQFF.